The 28 T cell receptor beta chains below come from one sample, sequenced in a study of cytomegalovirus exposure and HLA in healthy donors. PCR was performed using 60 Vbeta and 13 Jbeta primers. Clones were sequenced by immunoSEQ multiplex PCR, and TCRdb holds only the in-frame ones, with some missing. Here the sample spans around 100,000 clones, 66% being singletons. Specimen: PBMCs. The origin of the receptors is a woman aged 45 to 65 in good health and CMV-seronegative.

The sample holds one count of this clone. J is TRBJ2-1 and V is TRBV5-4; maybe TRBD1 (6 bases). V gave up 0 bases and J gave up 11 bases, with 21 bases separating them. Germline assignment: CDR1 SGHNT and CDR2 YYREEE (reference sequence). CDR3 length: 16 amino acids. This CDR3 is CASSLELVATGSKQFF. The CDR3 DNA sequence: TGTGCCAGCAGCTTGGAACTCGTCGCGACAGGTAGTAAGCAGTTCTTC.

V and J are TRBV30 and TRBJ2-7; maybe TRBD1 (5 bases). CDR1 GTSNPN and CDR2 SVGIG come from the germline V gene (reference sequence). The CDR3 loop spans 10 amino acids. The V end lost 7 bases, the J end lost 2 bases, and 6 bases lay between the germline ends. As DNA, the CDR3 is TGTGCCTTCAGGGCCTACGAGCAGTACTTC. Its translation is CAFRAYEQYF.

The rearrangement joins TRBV5-4 to TRBJ2-5, with D maybe TRBD2 (7 bases). Germline loops: CDR1 SGHNT, CDR2 YYREEE (reference sequence). Trimming pared 4 bases from V and 1 base from J, leaving 8 bases between. The length of the CDR3 is 13 residues. The CDR3 protein is CASSAGAQETQYF. In nucleotides, the CDR3 is TGTGCCAGCAGCGCGGGGGCCCAAGAGACCCAGTACTTC. The full variable domain, completed using reference TRBV5-4 and TRBJ2-5, is ETGVTQSPTHLIKTRGQQVTLRCSSQSGHNTVSWYQQALGQGPQFIFQYYREEENGRGNFPPRFSGLQFPNYSSELNVNALELDDSALYLCASSAGAQETQYFGPGTRLLVL.

The chain couples TRBV10-2 to TRBJ1-3; D gene ambiguous. The CDR3 length is 14 residues. Per germline, CDR1 WSHSY and CDR2 SAAADI. Trimming took off 2 bases at V and 0 bases at J, with 5 bases between the two ends. The CDR3 region has the DNA TGCGCCAGCAGTGAGACAAGCTCTGGAAACACCATATATTTT. Its protein product is CASSETSSGNTIYF.

As regards this clone: Relative to the germline gene, one junction end is altered; a read error may explain this. The chain has TRBV5-1 and TRBJ2-2; D is possibly TRBD2 (7 bases). Germline CDR1 reads SGHRS; CDR2 reads YFSETQ. CDR3 length: 15 residues. CDR3 protein: CASNLGGPNTGELFF. CDR3 nucleotide sequence: TGCGCCAGCAACTTGGGGGGGCCGAACACCGGGGAGCTGTTTTTT.

The chain carries TRBV6-1 and TRBJ2-7; 11 nucleotides agree with TRBD2. This CDR3 has 12 amino acids. Germline V CDR1 and CDR2: MNHNS, SASEGT. Trimming cost V 10 bases and J 8 bases; bases outside gene matches: 7. CDR3 protein: CATFPSGGQQYF. The CDR3, as DNA: TGTGCCACTTTTCCTAGCGGGGGGCAGCAGTACTTC.

This clone has a handful of counts. The V call is TRBV11-2, the J call TRBJ2-1; D might be TRBD2 (6 bases). V lost 4 bases and J 6 bases, leaving 16 bases between the germline ends. CDR3 length: 15 residues. Germline assignment: CDR1 SGHAT and CDR2 FQNNGV. The CDR3 region is CASSSRLGAVNEQFF. Here the CDR3 DNA reads TGTGCCAGCAGCTCAAGACTAGGGGCTGTCAATGAGCAGTTCTTC.

V usage is TRBV28 and J usage is TRBJ2-3; 9 bases are a match to TRBD1. Germline V gives CDR1 MDHEN, CDR2 SYDVKM. CDR3 length equals 17 residues. V shed 5 bases, J shed 5 bases, and the junction held 14 bases outside the gene matches. The CDR3 DNA sequence: TGTGCCAGCAGTGGCAGTGCGTGGACAGGGGTTAGAGATACGCAGTATTTT. Translation gives CASSGSAWTGVRDTQYF.

V and J are TRBV28 and TRBJ2-3, with 9 bases aligning to TRBD2. Unmatched junction bases numbered 0, after V lost 6 bases and J lost 5 bases. CDR1 MDHEN and CDR2 SYDVKM come from the germline V gene. The CDR3 is made up of 12 amino acids. CDR3 sequence reads: CASRLAGDTQYF. CDR3 DNA sequence: TGTGCCAGCAGACTAGCGGGAGATACGCAGTATTTT. The full variable domain, rest sourced from reference TRBV28 and TRBJ2-3, is DVKVTQSSRYLVKRTGEKVFLECVQDMDHENMFWYRQDPGLGLRLIYFSYDVKMKEKGDIPEGYSVSREKKERFSLILESASTNQTSMYLCASRLAGDTQYFGPGTRLTVL.

The chain joins TRBV5-1 to TRBJ2-5; D call uncertain. The CDR3 length is 11 residues. Germline V lookup: CDR1 SGHRS, CDR2 YFSETQ. Trimming left V 0 bases short and J 6 bases short, with 3 bases between. The CDR3 spells CASSLEQTQYF. The CDR3 DNA reads TGCGCCAGCAGCTTGGAGCAGACCCAGTACTTC.

This clone has just a few counts. The CDR3 DNA is TGTGCCAGCAGCTTCTCCTTAGAGAACCTAGCGGGAGGCTCCTACGAGCAGTACTTC. Translated: CASSFSLENLAGGSYEQYF. This chain connects TRBV7-2 to TRBJ2-7; TRBD2 aligns across 11 bases. CDR1 and CDR2 (germline): SGHTA, FQGNSA. The CDR3 contains 19 residues. The V segment lost 3 bases and the J segment 0 bases; nucleotides outside the gene matches: 13.

J is TRBJ2-1 and V is TRBV14, with 7 bases that match TRBD2. V lost 2 bases, J lost 4 bases, and 5 bases stayed unmatched. The CDR3 consists of 15 residues. Germline V gene lookup returns CDR1 SGHDN and CDR2 FVKESK. The CDR3 region has the DNA TGTGCCAGCAGCCAATTCCTAGCGGAATACAATGAGCAGTTCTTC. This sequence encodes CASSQFLAEYNEQFF.

J is TRBJ2-5 and V is TRBV6-5; 7 bases are shared with TRBD2. Germline V gives CDR1 MNHEY, CDR2 SVGAGI. The CDR3 runs 16 residues. V gave up 3 bases and J gave up 5 bases; unmatched junction bases: 12. The CDR3 spells CASSYLGGSYGETQYF. As DNA, the CDR3 is TGTGCCAGCAGTTATCTCGGCGGGAGCTACGGGGAGACCCAGTACTTC.

This rearrangement joins TRBV7-6 to TRBJ2-3; TRBD1 aligns across 9 bases. Germline CDR1 and CDR2: SGHVS and FNYEAQ. V shed 5 bases and J 2 bases; nucleotides not matched to a gene: 8. This CDR3 has 16 residues. CDR3 loop: CASSPQGASITDTQYF. CDR3 sequence (DNA): TGTGCCAGCAGCCCACAGGGGGCGTCGATCACAGATACGCAGTATTTT.

This rearrangement joins TRBV30 to TRBJ1-5; 7 nucleotides line up with TRBD1. The CDR3 loop spans 18 amino acids. Germline CDR1 reads GTSNPN; CDR2 reads SVGIG (reference sequence). Trimming at V came to 0 bases and at J to 1 base, leaving 12 bases not matched to a gene. The CDR3 bases are TGTGCCTGGAGTGTACGGGTTGAGGGGGCACGGAGCAATCAGCCCCAGCATTTT. It yields the protein CAWSVRVEGARSNQPQHF.

There are a few counts of this clone. This chain connects TRBV7-8 to TRBJ1-1; tentative D call: TRBD1 (5 bases). The CDR3 spans 14 residues. V lost 0 bases, J lost 3 bases, and 8 bases lay in between. In germline, CDR1 is SGHVS, CDR2 FQNEAQ. The CDR3 coding sequence is TGTGCCAGCAGCTTAGCCCCAGGGCACACTGAAGCTTTCTTT. It codes for CASSLAPGHTEAFF.

This clone was seen more than once but under ten times. V gene TRBV15 combines with J gene TRBJ2-3; TRBD2 matches 8 bases. CDR3 size: 16 residues. The germline V gene has CDR1 LNHNV and CDR2 YYDKDF (reference sequence). Unmatched junction bases numbered 7, after V lost 4 bases and J lost 1 base. The CDR3 sequence is CATSKEAGVGTDTQYF. As DNA, the CDR3 is TGTGCCACCAGCAAAGAAGCGGGAGTCGGCACAGATACGCAGTATTTT.

The V gene is TRBV6-5, the J gene TRBJ2-7, with TRBD2 matching 8 bases. CDR1 and CDR2 (germline): MNHEY, SVGAGI. V lost 4 bases to trimming and J lost 2 bases; unmatched junction nucleotides: 7. This CDR3 comprises 15 residues. The CDR3 sequence: CASSFGGGYPYEQYF. The CDR3 nucleotides read TGTGCCAGCAGTTTCGGGGGGGGTTATCCCTACGAGCAGTACTTC.

The chain recombines TRBV10-3 with TRBJ2-2, with 7 nucleotides matching TRBD2. After removal of 0 bases from V and 7 bases from J, the junction contained 11 bases not matched to a gene. Germline V gene lookup returns CDR1 ENHRY and CDR2 SYGVKD. The CDR3 loop spans 17 amino acids. CDR3 region: CAISESGGQRGSGELFF. CDR3 sequence (DNA): TGTGCCATCAGTGAGTCAGGTGGTCAGCGGGGAAGCGGGGAGCTGTTTTTT.

The chain combines TRBV27 with TRBJ1-2, with TRBD1 as a possible D gene (6 bases). Trimming took off 5 bases at V and 3 bases at J, with 13 bases between the two ends. The CDR3 totals 14 residues. Germline CDR1 is MNHEY and CDR2 is SMNVEV (reference sequence). The CDR3 bases are TGTGCCAGCAGTACTTCACAGGGATACTATGGCTACACCTTC. Its protein is CASSTSQGYYGYTF.

The V call is TRBV5-1, the J call TRBJ2-2; 9 bases fit TRBD1. V shed 4 bases and J 6 bases; nucleotides not matched to a gene: 7. Germline assignment: CDR1 SGHRS and CDR2 YFSETQ. This CDR3 has 15 amino acids. For the CDR3, the DNA is TGCGCCAGCAGCGACCGGACAGGGGCATCCGGGGAGCTGTTTTTT. The encoded protein is CASSDRTGASGELFF. The full variable domain, in which reference TRBV5-1 and TRBJ2-2 provide the parts outside the CDR3, is KAGVTQTPRYLIKTRGQQVTLSCSPISGHRSVSWYQQTPGQGLQFLFEYFSETQRNKGNFPGRFSGRQFSNSRSEMNVSTLELGDSALYLCASSDRTGASGELFFGEGSRLTVL.

The chain uses TRBV9 and TRBJ2-3; 8 nucleotides line up with TRBD2. This CDR3 has 15 residues. Germline trimming cut 4 bases from V and 2 bases from J; bases unmatched to any gene: 6. Germline V gives CDR1 SGDLS, CDR2 YYNGEE. The CDR3 DNA reads as TGTGCCAGCAGCCGGGGACTAGGGGACACAGATACGCAGTATTTT. This codes for CASSRGLGDTDTQYF.

The CDR3 sequence is CASKLAGGGETQYF. DNA of the CDR3: TGTGCCAGCAAGCTAGCGGGAGGGGGGGAGACCCAGTACTTC. The rearrangement links TRBV2 to TRBJ2-5, with TRBD2 identical over 12 bases. Germline values: CDR1 SNHLY, CDR2 FYNNEI. The CDR3 spans 14 residues. With 7 bases clipped from V and 5 bases from J, the junction kept 5 bases outside the gene matches.

The chain couples TRBV7-8 to TRBJ2-2, with 7 bases fitting TRBD2. The CDR3 is made up of 17 amino acids. Trimming cost V 4 bases and J 4 bases; bases outside gene matches: 12. CDR1 and CDR2 (germline): SGHVS, FQNEAQ. In DNA form, the CDR3 reads TGTGCCAGCAGCTCCCGGCAGCGGGATATGGGCACCGGGGAGCTGTTTTTT. Translating gives CASSSRQRDMGTGELFF.

The V gene is TRBV6-5, the J gene TRBJ2-3; 15 bases map to TRBD2. CDR3 length equals 15 residues. In germline, CDR1 is MNHEY, CDR2 SVGAGI. V shed 3 bases, J shed 7 bases, and the junction held 2 bases outside the gene matches. This CDR3 is CASSYGLAGGNTQYF. In nucleotides, the CDR3 is TGTGCCAGCAGTTATGGACTAGCGGGAGGGAATACGCAGTATTTT.

The chain uses TRBV7-3 and TRBJ2-5; D might be TRBD1 (6 bases). Trimming removed 1 base at V and 5 bases at J, with 11 bases between. The CDR3 loop spans 14 amino acids. The germline V gene encodes CDR1 SGHTA and CDR2 FQGTGA. CDR3 sequence (DNA): TGTGCCAGCAGCTTAAGGGCAGGGGAGGAGACCCAGTACTTC. It yields the protein CASSLRAGEETQYF.

The chain combines TRBV10-2 with TRBJ1-1; possible D gene TRBD1, 5 bases. CDR1 and CDR2 (germline): WSHSY, SAAADI. Trimming removed 6 bases at V and 11 bases at J, with 13 bases between. This CDR3 has 11 residues. CDR3 amino acids: CASRQDLYAFF. In nucleotides, the CDR3 is TGCGCCAGCAGACAGGATCTGTACGCTTTCTTT.

This chain uses TRBV30 with TRBJ1-1; 7 bases are a match to TRBD1. This CDR3 contains 14 residues. CDR1 is GTSNPN, CDR2 SVGIG, per germline (reference sequence). V lost 2 bases and J lost 0; bases outside the gene matches: 3. Written as DNA, the CDR3 is TGTGCCTGGAGTCAAGGGGGCCTGAACACTGAAGCTTTCTTT. It is translated as CAWSQGGLNTEAFF.